These 29 T cell receptor beta chains came from one sample sequenced in a study of breast tumors, draining lymph nodes, adjacent tissues (dated by TCRdb to 2016 to 2017). Lymph node samples were obtained from the axillary draining lymph nodes of breast cancer patients. To prepare the library, multiplex PCR was applied. The sequencer listed for this sample is Illumina HiSeq 2000. Starting from the raw public reads, TCRdb applied fastp trimming at Q25, assembled clones with MiXCR and retained in-frame beta chains. Rows matching on CDR3 protein sequence are summarized as one entry with the most common DNA and genes. The sample table contains approximately 210,000 distinct CDR3 sequences; only one count was recorded for around 35% of them. Over 3.5% of the sample goes to the ten largest clones. Material for sequencing was axillary lymph node tissue. Every receptor here comes from a female donor with breast cancer. Some clones in this sample may be carry-over from other donors' samples.

The chain couples TRBV15 to TRBJ1-2; maybe TRBD1 (5 bases). V lost 3 bases to trimming and J lost 5 bases, with 13 bases between them. This CDR3 region has 14 residues. Germline V gives CDR1 LNHNV, CDR2 YYDKDF (reference sequence). CDR3 residues: CATSRDPGSYGYTF. The CDR3 DNA follows: TGTGCCACCAGCAGGGATCCAGGGTCGTATGGCTACACCTTC.

In DNA, the CDR3 is TGCGCCAGCAGCGGACTAGCGGGAGGGAACACCGGGGAGCTGTTTTTT. It specifies CASSGLAGGNTGELFF. This chain uses TRBV5-1 with TRBJ2-2, with 14 bases lining up with TRBD2. Germline V gene lookup returns CDR1 SGHRS and CDR2 YFSETQ. V lost 4 bases, J lost 1 base, and 0 bases stayed unmatched. The CDR3 loop spans 16 amino acids. The variable domain in full, completed from reference TRBV5-1 and TRBJ2-2, reads KAGVTQTPRYLIKTRGQQVTLSCSPISGHRSVSWYQQTPGQGLQFLFEYFSETQRNKGNFPGRFSGRQFSNSRSEMNVSTLELGDSALYLCASSGLAGGNTGELFFGEGSRLTVL.

This clonotype was seen many times. In DNA form, the CDR3 reads TGTGCCAGCAGAGCCGTATATACGCAGTATTTT. It specifies CASRAVYTQYF. The chain carries TRBV2 and TRBJ2-3; D gene uncertain. The germline V gene encodes CDR1 SNHLY and CDR2 FYNNEI. CDR3 length: 11 amino acids. Trimming left V 6 bases short and J 7 bases short, with 8 bases between.

There are a few counts of this clonotype. The rearrangement links TRBV5-5 to TRBJ2-2; 10 bases align to TRBD1. Germline lookup yields CDR1 SGHKS and CDR2 YYEKEE (reference sequence). The CDR3 has 14 amino acids. V lost 6 bases to trimming and J lost 5 bases; unmatched junction nucleotides: 4. The CDR3 coding sequence is TGTGCCAGCACGGGACAGGGGAGAACCGGGGAGCTGTTTTTT. Translation gives CASTGQGRTGELFF.

The chain combines TRBV29-1 with TRBJ1-2, with TRBD1 matching 7 bases. The CDR3 runs to 11 residues. Germline CDR1 reads SQVTM; CDR2 reads ANQGSEA. After removal of 7 bases from V and 5 bases from J, the junction contained 4 bases not matched to a gene. The CDR3 sequence: CSASGQYGYTF. The CDR3, as DNA: TGCAGCGCCTCGGGACAGTATGGCTACACCTTC.

This chain uses TRBV5-4 with TRBJ2-3; D tentatively fits TRBD1 or TRBD2 (5 bases each). CDR3 size: 15 residues. Germline CDR1 SGHNT, CDR2 YYREEE (reference sequence). The V end was cut by 2 bases, the J end by 4 bases, with 14 bases between. The CDR3 region is CASSFPGPTADTQYF. CDR3 DNA sequence: TGTGCCAGCAGCTTCCCGGGACCTACTGCAGATACGCAGTATTTT. Complete variable domain (other parts from reference TRBV5-4 and TRBJ2-3): ETGVTQSPTHLIKTRGQQVTLRCSSQSGHNTVSWYQQALGQGPQFIFQYYREEENGRGNFPPRFSGLQFPNYSSELNVNALELDDSALYLCASSFPGPTADTQYFGPGTRLTVL.

With regard to this clonotype: A much larger clone is a single base away; this may be a read error. The V and J genes are TRBV19 and TRBJ2-3, with D unresolved. Germline CDR1 reads LNHDA; CDR2 reads SQIVND (reference sequence). The CDR3 extends over 13 amino acids. The V end lost 5 bases, the J end lost 4 bases, and 10 bases lay between the germline ends. The chain's CDR3 is CASSGSRADTQYF. The CDR3 region has the DNA TGTGCCAGTAGTGGGTCTCGAGCAGATACGCAGTATTTT.

This clonotype was counted a few times. The chain uses TRBV28 and TRBJ1-2, with D perhaps TRBD1 (6 bases). V was cut by 8 bases and J by 9 bases, with 16 bases left in between. The CDR3 sequence is 12 residues long. The germline V gene encodes CDR1 MDHEN and CDR2 SYDVKM. The CDR3: CASGRGTFSYTF. CDR3 in DNA: TGTGCCAGCGGTAGGGGGACCTTTAGCTACACCTTC.

This clonotype has a count of ten or more. The chain employs TRBV11-2 and TRBJ2-2, with D unresolved. V was pared by 7 bases and J by 5 bases, with 14 bases between. Germline V gives CDR1 SGHAT, CDR2 FQNNGV. The CDR3 extends over 14 amino acids. The CDR3 sequence: CASKQAILTGELFF. DNA of the CDR3: TGTGCCAGCAAGCAGGCCATATTAACCGGGGAGCTGTTTTTT.

This clonotype was seen repeatedly, ten times or more. This chain connects TRBV30 to TRBJ1-2; D is perhaps TRBD1 (5 bases). Trimming took off 4 bases at V and 4 bases at J, with 13 bases between the two ends. The CDR3 totals 13 residues. The germline V gene encodes CDR1 GTSNPN and CDR2 SVGIG (reference sequence). CDR3 coding DNA: TGTGCCTGGACCCTAGGAGGGGTCTATGGCTACACCTTC. It yields the protein CAWTLGGVYGYTF.

V and J are TRBV20-1 and TRBJ1-5; weak D call: TRBD1 (5 bases). V was clipped by 1 base and J by 5 bases, with 12 bases between them. Germline CDR1 is DFQATT and CDR2 is SNEGSKA (reference sequence). The CDR3 covers 14 residues. The CDR3 sequence is CSARGVGDHQPQHF. The CDR3 DNA is TGCAGTGCTAGAGGAGTAGGGGATCATCAGCCCCAGCATTTT.

CDR3 sequence: CSARAPGSYSYEQYF. CDR3 coding DNA: TGCAGTGCTAGAGCCCCCGGGAGCTATTCCTACGAGCAGTACTTC. This chain uses TRBV20-1 with TRBJ2-7; perhaps TRBD2 as D (6 bases). The CDR3 length is 15 residues. The V and J ends lost 1 base and 1 base respectively, with 14 bases between them. Germline V gene data show CDR1 as DFQATT and CDR2 as SNEGSKA (reference sequence).

This clonotype was found once. The chain links TRBV6-5 to TRBJ2-3; TRBD2 matches at 7 bases. Germline values: CDR1 MNHEY, CDR2 SVGAGI. CDR3 size: 18 residues. The V and J ends lost 7 bases and 4 bases, in that order; junction bases with no gene match: 20. CDR3 sequence reads: CASNPGGSWVHPPDTQYF. CDR3 sequence (DNA): TGTGCCAGCAATCCGGGCGGGAGTTGGGTTCACCCCCCAGATACGCAGTATTTT.

The rearrangement links TRBV5-4 to TRBJ1-2; D is unresolved. V lost 4 bases to trimming and J lost 8 bases, with 18 bases between them. The CDR3 is 14 residues long. From germline, CDR1 is SGHNT and CDR2 YYREEE (reference sequence). This chain's CDR3 is CASSHDNPTWGYTF. In DNA, the CDR3 is TGTGCCAGCAGCCACGACAACCCAACTTGGGGCTACACCTTC.

This clonotype was observed many times. The chain joins TRBV3-1 to TRBJ2-3, with 8 bases that match TRBD2. CDR1 is LGHDT, CDR2 YNNKEL, per germline (reference sequence). The CDR3 extends over 14 amino acids. V shed 7 bases, J shed 0 bases, and the junction held 3 bases outside the gene matches. As DNA, the CDR3 is TGTGCCAGCAAACGGGGGGGAAGCACAGATACGCAGTATTTT. It is translated as CASKRGGSTDTQYF.

This clonotype was picked up many times. This sequence joins TRBV7-9 and TRBJ2-3; unclear D gene. The V and J ends lost 3 bases and 0 bases respectively, with 7 bases between them. CDR1 and CDR2 (germline): SEHNR, FQNEAQ (reference sequence). The CDR3 has 14 amino acids. In DNA form, the CDR3 reads TGTGCCAGCAGCTTCGGGTCTAGCACAGATACGCAGTATTTT. Protein product: CASSFGSSTDTQYF.

This clonotype was found many times. The chain is built from TRBV10-3 and TRBJ1-2; D is possibly TRBD1 (5 bases). The CDR3 is 14 residues long. The ends were cut back, 6 bases at V and 3 bases at J, with 14 bases in the middle. Germline CDR1 reads ENHRY; CDR2 reads SYGVKD. CDR3 sequence reads: CAIRSGGTYYGYTF. Here the CDR3 DNA reads TGTGCCATCAGGAGCGGGGGGACCTACTATGGCTACACCTTC.

About this clonotype itself: Since the CDR3 does not end with the conserved phenylalanine or tryptophan, this likely comes from a read error. Because the CDR3's place on the DNA is in doubt, the DNA is left out and the CDR3 is given as listed by TCRdb. This chain connects TRBV7-9 to TRBJ2-5; TRBD1 was called by the table and not checked on the DNA. CDR1 SEHNR and CDR2 FQNEAQ come from the germline V gene (reference sequence). A total of 17 residues make up the CDR3, ends included. The CDR3 loop reads CASSFTGGGDHGYPFGS.

This clonotype showed up many times. The chain is built from TRBV11-2 and TRBJ2-7; 7 nucleotides agree with TRBD1. V gave up 0 bases and J gave up 11 bases; unmatched junction bases: 7. The CDR3 sequence is 13 residues long. The germline gives CDR1 SGHAT, CDR2 FQNNGV. The CDR3: CASSLERGQVEYF. Written as DNA, the CDR3 is TGTGCCAGCAGCTTAGAACGCGGACAGGTCGAGTACTTC.

As for this clonotype: Possible read error: a much larger clone is one base away. The rearrangement joins TRBV20-1 to TRBJ1-2; D gene uncertain. The CDR3 spans 14 residues. The germline CDR1 and CDR2 sequences are DFQATT and SNEGSKA (reference sequence). This CDR3 is CSARGEGRNSGYTF. CDR3 DNA: TGCAGTGCTAGAGGGGAAGGGCGAAACTCTGGCTACACCTTC.

The chain combines TRBV9 with TRBJ2-7, with 9 bases identical to TRBD1. The germline gives CDR1 SGDLS, CDR2 YYNGEE. The CDR3 totals 17 residues. V lost 2 bases, J lost 0 bases, and 9 bases stayed unmatched. The CDR3 DNA sequence: TGTGCCAGCAGCGTGGAACCGGGACAGGGTCTCTCCTACGAGCAGTACTTC. Translation: CASSVEPGQGLSYEQYF.

This clonotype was observed many times. The chain links TRBV19 to TRBJ1-2, with TRBD1 as a possible D gene (5 bases). This CDR3 spans 13 amino acids. The V gene's germline CDR1 is LNHDA and CDR2 SQIVND (reference sequence). Trimming stripped 6 bases from V and 5 bases from J, with 13 bases between. CDR3: CASSPGTVYGYTF. The CDR3 DNA sequence: TGTGCCAGTAGCCCCGGGACGGTTTATGGCTACACCTTC. Using reference TRBV19 and TRBJ1-2 for the parts outside the CDR3, the full variable domain is DGGITQSPKYLFRKEGQNVTLSCEQNLNHDAMYWYRQDPGQGLRLIYYSQIVNDFQKGDIAEGYSVSREKKESFPLTVTSAQKNPTAFYLCASSPGTVYGYTFGSGTRLTVV.

This clonotype was recorded many times. Possible read error: a much larger clone is one base away. This chain connects TRBV9 to TRBJ1-6; 7 bases map to TRBD1. The CDR3 spans 15 residues. The germline V gene has CDR1 SGDLS and CDR2 YYNGEE. The CDR3 DNA reads as TGTGCCAGCAGCAGCCTCCAGACAGGGAATTCACCCCCCCACTTT. It codes for CASSSLQTGNSPPHF.

This clonotype was picked up many times. The chain combines TRBV24-1 with TRBJ2-2; 8 bases match TRBD1. The germline gives CDR1 KGHDR, CDR2 SFDVKD. Trimming cost V 7 bases and J 7 bases; bases outside gene matches: 10. CDR3 length: 15 residues. The CDR3 bases are TGTGCCACCAGCTCCAGGGGGCTGGCGGGCGGGGAGCTGTTTTTT. Protein sequence: CATSSRGLAGGELFF.

This clonotype was observed at least ten times. The chain is built from TRBV6-5 and TRBJ2-5; D possibly corresponds to TRBD1 (6 bases). The length of the CDR3 is 14 residues. Germline V gene data show CDR1 as MNHEY and CDR2 as SVGAGI. V was trimmed by 4 bases and J by 5 bases, leaving 14 bases between them. CDR3 region: CASSLWRTAETQYF. The DNA of the CDR3 is TGTGCCAGCAGTTTATGGCGGACAGCCGAGACCCAGTACTTC.

Turning to this clonotype: A much bigger clone sits one base away, suggesting this may be a read error. This chain links TRBV6-6 with TRBJ2-3; perhaps TRBD2 as D (5 bases). This CDR3 spans 14 amino acids. CDR1 is MNHNY and CDR2 is SVGAGI in the germline V gene (reference sequence). V was pared by 7 bases and J by 3 bases, with 14 bases between. CDR3: CASTPTTRTDTQYF. The CDR3 DNA follows: TGTGCCAGCACCCCTACTACTAGGACAGATACGCAGTATTTT.

This clonotype was detected once. The CDR3: CASSPSAGTSGRETQYF. CDR3 coding DNA: TGTGCCAGCAGCCCATCCGCCGGGACTAGCGGGAGAGAGACCCAGTACTTC. The rearrangement links TRBV11-3 to TRBJ2-5; 14 nucleotides align to TRBD2. CDR1 is SGHNT, CDR2 YENEEA, per germline. The CDR3 extends over 17 amino acids. With V trimmed by 5 bases and J by 4 bases, 9 bases remained unmatched.

This clonotype was seen at least ten times. V and J are TRBV13 and TRBJ2-7; a possible D gene is TRBD2 (5 bases). V lost 0 bases to trimming and J lost 6 bases, with 12 bases between them. The CDR3 consists of 14 residues. CDR1 and CDR2 from the germline V gene are PRHDT and FYEKMQ (reference sequence). DNA of the CDR3: TGTGCCAGCAGCTTAGGACTAGTTCTAAGCGAGCAGTACTTC. It yields the protein CASSLGLVLSEQYF.

The rearrangement links TRBV5-4 to TRBJ2-2; 8 nucleotides align to TRBD1. Looked up from germline, CDR1 is SGHNT and CDR2 is YYREEE (reference sequence). The length of the CDR3 is 16 residues. The V segment lost 1 base and the J segment 6 bases; nucleotides outside the gene matches: 8. CDR3: CASSLSGQGVSGELFF. Written as DNA, the CDR3 is TGTGCCAGCAGCTTGAGTGGACAGGGTGTATCCGGGGAGCTGTTTTTT.